The 14 T cell receptor beta chains reported below all come from one sample, sequenced in a study of liver allograft versus peripheral blood T cells. On the study more broadly: Blood and transplanted-liver T cell receptor repertoires from recipients were compared.

In TCRdb, the reads were re-called with MiXCR into one record per CDR3 protein. The table includes about 5,100 distinct CDR3 sequences, 15% to 20% detected once. The receptors were gathered from a human patient who had a liver transplant. A subset of T cells may come from the graft donor.

The chain recombines TRBV7-9 with TRBJ2-6; TRBD2 is a possible D gene (6 bases). CDR3 length: 16 amino acids. V was trimmed by 1 base and J by 0 bases, leaving 7 bases between them. Per germline, CDR1 SEHNR and CDR2 FQNEAQ (reference sequence). The CDR3 region is CASSLGDFSGANVLTF. The CDR3 region has the DNA TGTGCCAGCAGCTTAGGGGACTTCTCTGGGGCCAACGTCCTGACTTTC.

This clonotype has more than one count but fewer than ten. The chain has TRBV27 and TRBJ1-1; 8 bases match TRBD1. The germline V gene has CDR1 MNHEY and CDR2 SMNVEV (reference sequence). This CDR3 is built from 15 residues. The J segment lost 1 base and the V segment lost 0 bases, leaving 1 base of the junction unmatched. The DNA for the CDR3 is TGTGCCAGCAGTTTATCAGGGACAGGGAACACTGAAGCTTTCTTT. Its translation is CASSLSGTGNTEAFF.

This clonotype ranks as medium-sized. The chain carries TRBV13 and TRBJ2-3, with 8 bases lining up with TRBD1. The germline CDR1 and CDR2 sequences are PRHDT and FYEKMQ (reference sequence). Trimming took 2 bases from V and 4 from J; bases not matched to a gene: 5. This CDR3 has 15 residues. The chain's CDR3 is CASSLKTGVADTQYF. In DNA, the CDR3 is TGTGCCAGCAGCTTAAAGACAGGGGTTGCAGATACGCAGTATTTT.

This clonotype was found once. The V and J genes are TRBV5-4 and TRBJ1-1, with 8 bases aligning to TRBD1. This CDR3 spans 17 amino acids. CDR1 and CDR2 (germline): SGHNT, YYREEE (reference sequence). J lost 5 bases, V lost 6 bases, and 18 bases had no gene match. DNA for the CDR3: TGTGCCAGCAACAACGACCAGGGGGCGTGGGGGACAACTGAAGCTTTCTTT. Translated, it gives CASNNDQGAWGTTEAFF. The full variable domain, rest sourced from reference TRBV5-4 and TRBJ1-1, is ETGVTQSPTHLIKTRGQQVTLRCSSQSGHNTVSWYQQALGQGPQFIFQYYREEENGRGNFPPRFSGLQFPNYSSELNVNALELDDSALYLCASNNDQGAWGTTEAFFGQGTRLTVV.

The rearrangement links TRBV27 to TRBJ2-6, with TRBD2 matching 7 bases. This CDR3 has 17 amino acids. The junction had 9 bases not matched to a gene; V was cut back by 7 bases and J by 0 bases. Germline V CDR1 and CDR2: MNHEY, SMNVEV (reference sequence). The chain's CDR3 is CASTPNGDYSGANVLTF. Written as DNA, the CDR3 is TGTGCCAGCACCCCTAATGGGGACTACTCTGGGGCCAACGTCCTGACTTTC.

This chain connects TRBV25-1 to TRBJ1-1, with D tentatively TRBD1 (5 bases). The CDR3 runs to 12 residues. V shed 2 bases and J shed 8 bases, with 9 bases lying between them. Germline-derived CDR1 and CDR2 are MGHDK and SYGVNS. CDR3 DNA: TGTGCCAGCAGTGAAAGTCACAGGGAAGCTTTCTTT. Amino acids: CASSESHREAFF.

In this sample, this clonotype turned up a few times. The rearrangement links TRBV9 to TRBJ1-1; D unclear. V was trimmed by 3 bases and J by 4 bases, leaving 16 bases between them. The CDR3 sequence is 15 residues long. Germline-derived CDR1 and CDR2 are SGDLS and YYNGEE. This CDR3 is CASSAQPGVSTEAFF. CDR3 coding DNA: TGTGCCAGCAGCGCGCAGCCCGGTGTGAGCACTGAAGCTTTCTTT.

This chain joins TRBV5-6 and TRBJ2-3, with TRBD2 matching 12 bases. Germline CDR1 and CDR2: SGHDT and YYEEEE. This CDR3 contains 15 residues. The V gene end was trimmed by 2 bases and the J gene end by 6 bases; junction bases not matched to a gene: 4. The CDR3 DNA follows: TGTGCCAGCAGCTTCGGACTAGCGGGAACCGATACGCAGTATTTT. Translation: CASSFGLAGTDTQYF.

The CDR3 protein is CASSSTGGADEQYF. CDR3 DNA: TGTGCCAGCAGTTCCACAGGGGGCGCAGACGAGCAGTACTTC. This chain links TRBV28 with TRBJ2-7; 9 nucleotides match TRBD1. V was clipped by 4 bases and J by 5 bases; unmatched bases: 6. Looked up from germline, CDR1 is MDHEN and CDR2 is SYDVKM. The CDR3 extends over 14 amino acids.

This clonotype has ten or more counts. The chain recombines TRBV28 with TRBJ2-2, with 8 bases matching TRBD1. Trimming at V came to 5 bases and at J to 8 bases, leaving 4 bases not matched to a gene. In germline, CDR1 is MDHEN, CDR2 SYDVKM. CDR3 length equals 13 residues. This chain's CDR3 is CASSPGQGGELFF. For the CDR3, the DNA is TGTGCCAGCAGTCCCGGACAGGGAGGGGAGCTGTTTTTT. Using reference TRBV28 and TRBJ2-2 for the parts outside the CDR3, the full variable domain is DVKVTQSSRYLVKRTGEKVFLECVQDMDHENMFWYRQDPGLGLRLIYFSYDVKMKEKGDIPEGYSVSREKKERFSLILESASTNQTSMYLCASSPGQGGELFFGEGSRLTVL.

This clonotype occurred a few times. V gene TRBV6-6 combines with J gene TRBJ2-7; D remains unclear. CDR1 is MNHNY and CDR2 is SVGAGI in the germline V gene (reference sequence). The CDR3 covers 13 residues. V was trimmed by 0 bases and J by 2 bases, leaving 5 bases between them. DNA for the CDR3: TGTGCCAGCAGTTACTCAATGGCCTACGAGCAGTACTTC. Encoded protein: CASSYSMAYEQYF.

This clonotype was counted only a few times. This chain joins TRBV9 and TRBJ1-1; the D gene is possibly TRBD1 (6 bases). The CDR3 loop spans 13 amino acids. Trimming took 4 bases from V and 4 from J, leaving 11 bases between them. Looked up from germline, CDR1 is SGDLS and CDR2 is YYNGEE. DNA of the CDR3: TGTGCCAGCAGCAGGACAGCGGGCACTGAAGCTTTCTTT. Its protein product is CASSRTAGTEAFF. The complete variable domain, with remaining parts taken from reference TRBV9 and TRBJ1-1, reads DSGVTQTPKHLITATGQRVTLRCSPRSGDLSVYWYQQSLDQGLQFLIQYYNGEERAKGNILERFSAQQFPDLHSELNLSSLELGDSALYFCASSRTAGTEAFFGQGTRLTVV.

This clonotype was seen once. This could be a read error, since a much larger clone is one nucleotide away. This rearrangement joins TRBV5-6 to TRBJ2-1; the D gene is possibly TRBD2 (5 bases). The CDR3 sequence is 16 residues long. CDR1 SGHDT and CDR2 YYEEEE come from the germline V gene. The CDR3 is CARSLSSSVPYNEQFF. CDR3 in DNA: TGTGCCAGGAGCTTGTCAAGTAGCGTGCCCTACAATGAGCAGTTCTTC. Based on the CDR3 plus reference TRBV5-6 and TRBJ2-1, the full variable domain is DAGVTQSPTHLIKTRGQQVTLRCSPKSGHDTVSWYQQALGQGPQFIFQYYEEEERQRGNFPDRFSGHQFPNYSSELNVNALLLGDSALYLCARSLSSSVPYNEQFFGPGTRLTVL.

This clonotype appeared a single time. A much larger clone differs from this one at a single base, so this may be a read error. The chain has TRBV6-5 and TRBJ2-1, with D maybe TRBD2 (5 bases). The CDR3 length is 16 residues. Germline V CDR1 and CDR2: MNHEY, SVGAGI. This CDR3 is CASRDLTPPGYSEQFF. DNA for the CDR3: TGTGCCAGCAGGGACTTGACACCCCCGGGTTACAGTGAGCAGTTCTTC.